Listed here are 28 T cell receptor beta chains from one sample, sequenced in a study of T cell responses to AZD1222 COVID-19 vaccine. Sequenced by immunoSEQ multiplex PCR; TCRdb stores in-frame clones only, minus some. The sample has 90,000 to 150,000 clones; 86% are singletons. Sequences were derived from peripheral blood, sampled 28 days after the second AZD1222 dose. The receptors originated from an adult who received the AZD1222 COVID-19 vaccine.

This clone showed up just a few times. Germline is not matched at one junction end, which may reflect a read error. DNA of the CDR3: TGTGCCAGCAGTTACCTACAGGGCGTTGGGGCTGTTTTT. Translation: CASSYLQGVGAVF. The rearrangement uses TRBV6-5 and TRBJ2-2; weak D call: TRBD1 (6 bases). The CDR3 spans 13 residues. Germline lookup yields CDR1 MNHEY and CDR2 SVGAGI.

V and J are TRBV6-5 and TRBJ1-2, with 9 bases that match TRBD1. J was trimmed by 2 bases and V by 5 bases; bases with no gene match: 6. The germline V gene encodes CDR1 MNHEY and CDR2 SVGAGI. CDR3 size: 15 residues. The chain's CDR3 is CASSKQGARNYGYTF. In nucleotides, the CDR3 is TGTGCCAGCAGTAAACAGGGGGCGCGCAACTATGGCTACACCTTC.

The chain links TRBV5-1 to TRBJ2-3; unclear D gene. V was trimmed by 0 bases and J by 6 bases, leaving 8 bases between them. This CDR3 is built from 13 residues. CDR1 is SGHRS, CDR2 YFSETQ, per germline. CDR3 loop: CASSLEGSDTQYF. CDR3 DNA sequence: TGCGCCAGCAGCTTGGAAGGGTCTGATACGCAGTATTTT.

The J gene is TRBJ1-3, the V gene TRBV11-3; D is possibly TRBD1 (5 bases). There are 13 residues in the CDR3. From germline, CDR1 is SGHNT and CDR2 YENEEA. The V end was cut by 5 bases, the J end by 4 bases, with 9 bases between. The CDR3 DNA reads TGTGCCAGCAGCCCAGGGTACGGAAACACCATATATTTT. It encodes CASSPGYGNTIYF.

The chain uses TRBV13 and TRBJ2-1; 10 bases are a match to TRBD1. Germline-derived CDR1 and CDR2 are PRHDT and FYEKMQ (reference sequence). CDR3 length equals 15 residues. Trimming removed 7 bases from V and 5 bases from J; junction bases left unmatched: 8. The CDR3 region is CASTESGTGDNEQFF. The CDR3 DNA is TGTGCCAGCACCGAATCCGGGACAGGGGACAATGAGCAGTTCTTC.

This chain connects TRBV29-1 to TRBJ2-7; TRBD1 matches at 7 bases. Per the germline V gene, CDR1 is SQVTM and CDR2 is ANQGSEA. With V trimmed by 6 bases and J by 3 bases, 5 bases remained unmatched. The CDR3 consists of 12 residues. The CDR3 DNA sequence: TGCAGCGTCGGGACAGATCTCTACGAGCAGTACTTC. Amino acids: CSVGTDLYEQYF.

The V gene is TRBV5-1, the J gene TRBJ1-3; D perhaps matches TRBD1 (6 bases). CDR3 length: 14 residues. Trimming removed 6 bases from V and 4 bases from J, with 14 bases in between. Germline V CDR1 and CDR2: SGHRS, YFSETQ. The CDR3 DNA reads as TGCGCCAGCACCACAGGGCAAGGCGGAAACACCATATATTTT. This sequence encodes CASTTGQGGNTIYF.

The J gene is TRBJ1-3, the V gene TRBV2; D is perhaps TRBD1 (6 bases). Germline CDR1 reads SNHLY; CDR2 reads FYNNEI. V lost 6 bases to trimming and J lost 0 bases, with 9 bases between them. CDR3 length: 14 residues. The CDR3 is CASSQGISGNTIYF. CDR3 in DNA: TGTGCCAGCAGCCAGGGGATCTCTGGAAACACCATATATTTT.

The CDR3 sequence is CAWSVRSLNSPLHF. Written as DNA, the CDR3 is TGTGCCTGGAGTGTACGGTCACTAAATTCACCCCTCCACTTT. The chain couples TRBV30 to TRBJ1-6; D unclear. From germline, CDR1 is GTSNPN and CDR2 SVGIG (reference sequence). V shed 0 bases and J shed 7 bases, with 10 bases lying between them. CDR3 length: 14 residues.

This chain connects TRBV20-1 to TRBJ2-5; D unclear. Germline CDR1 DFQATT, CDR2 SNEGSKA (reference sequence). This CDR3 has 11 residues. V was trimmed by 0 bases and J by 5 bases, leaving 4 bases between them. DNA for the CDR3: TGCAGTGCTAGAGAGTTTGAGACCCAGTACTTC. Its protein product is CSAREFETQYF.

The chain is built from TRBV13 and TRBJ1-3; D gene ambiguous. The V gene's germline CDR1 is PRHDT and CDR2 FYEKMQ (reference sequence). Trimming removed 3 bases from V and 1 base from J, with 19 bases in between. The CDR3 covers 18 residues. CDR3 loop: CASSLGRWRTISGNTIYF. The CDR3 DNA follows: TGTGCCAGCAGCTTGGGGAGATGGCGAACAATTTCTGGAAACACCATATATTTT.

This chain links TRBV1 with TRBJ2-5; the DNA was not compared with TRBD1, the D call given in the table. TRBV1 is deemed a pseudogene. This CDR3 is 17 amino acids long. CDR3 residues: CTSSLRGTGMLGKTQYF. The CDR3 DNA reads TGCACCAGCAGCCTCAGGGGGACAGGGATGCTAGGAAAGACCCAGTACTTC.

The CDR3 sequence: CASSQERVATNEKLFF. As DNA, the CDR3 is TGCGCCAGCAGTCAAGAACGGGTTGCAACTAATGAAAAACTGTTTTTT. V is TRBV23-1 and J is TRBJ1-4; D is uncertain. TRBV23-1 is flagged as an ORF with uncertain function. V was clipped by 2 bases and J by 0 bases, with 10 bases between them. CDR3 length: 16 amino acids.

This chain links TRBV19 with TRBJ1-6, with a tentative D call TRBD1 (5 bases). The ends were cut back, 7 bases at V and 0 bases at J, with 16 bases in the middle. CDR1 and CDR2 from the germline V gene are LNHDA and SQIVND (reference sequence). The CDR3 spans 17 residues. Here the CDR3 DNA reads TGTGCCAGTACCCCGGCCGGGACCTACTCCTATAATTCACCCCTCCACTTT. Protein: CASTPAGTYSYNSPLHF.

The chain employs TRBV6-5 and TRBJ2-2; no definite D call. The CDR3 covers 13 residues. V was clipped by 4 bases and J by 1 base, with 4 bases between them. Germline V gene sequence: CDR1 MNHEY, CDR2 SVGAGI. The CDR3 sequence is CASSSGNTGELFF. CDR3 nucleotides: TGTGCCAGCAGTTCCGGGAACACCGGGGAGCTGTTTTTT.

The chain links TRBV19 to TRBJ1-5; D remains ambiguous. Germline V gene lookup returns CDR1 LNHDA and CDR2 SQIVND (reference sequence). V lost 1 base, J lost 7 bases, and 8 bases lay in between. CDR3 length: 13 residues. CDR3: CASSIGIPQPQHF. As DNA, the CDR3 is TGTGCCAGTAGTATAGGCATTCCCCAGCCCCAGCATTTT.

The rearrangement uses TRBV27 and TRBJ1-1, with TRBD1 matching over 7 bases. The V segment lost 8 bases and the J segment 5 bases; nucleotides outside the gene matches: 8. The CDR3 is 13 residues long. Germline-derived CDR1 and CDR2 are MNHEY and SMNVEV (reference sequence). CDR3 amino acids: CASSTGTQTEAFF. The CDR3 region has the DNA TGTGCCAGCTCGACAGGGACCCAAACTGAAGCTTTCTTT.

The chain couples TRBV28 to TRBJ1-6; the D is unclear. Trimming pared 3 bases from V and 7 bases from J, leaving 10 bases between. Germline lookup yields CDR1 MDHEN and CDR2 SYDVKM. This CDR3 has 14 amino acids. This chain's CDR3 is CASSLARENSPLHF. As DNA, the CDR3 is TGTGCCAGCAGTTTGGCACGGGAGAATTCACCCCTCCACTTT. The variable domain in full, completed from reference TRBV28 and TRBJ1-6, reads DVKVTQSSRYLVKRTGEKVFLECVQDMDHENMFWYRQDPGLGLRLIYFSYDVKMKEKGDIPEGYSVSREKKERFSLILESASTNQTSMYLCASSLARENSPLHFGNGTRLTVT.

This chain joins TRBV19 and TRBJ2-3; 7 bases map to TRBD2. The CDR3 runs to 15 residues. Germline loops: CDR1 LNHDA, CDR2 SQIVND (reference sequence). V dropped 2 bases and J dropped 0; count of bases not matched to a gene: 2. The CDR3 here is CASSITSASTDTQYF. The CDR3 nucleotides are TGTGCCAGTAGTATAACTAGCGCCAGCACAGATACGCAGTATTTT. Full variable domain (outside the CDR3, taken from reference TRBV19 and TRBJ2-3): DGGITQSPKYLFRKEGQNVTLSCEQNLNHDAMYWYRQDPGQGLRLIYYSQIVNDFQKGDIAEGYSVSREKKESFPLTVTSAQKNPTAFYLCASSITSASTDTQYFGPGTRLTVL.

The table lists this clone with a count of one. The chain recombines TRBV4-3 with TRBJ1-2, with D uncertain. V was cut by 4 bases and J by 2 bases, with 14 bases left in between. The CDR3 has 15 residues. The germline V gene encodes CDR1 LGHNA and CDR2 YSLEER. The CDR3 DNA sequence: TGCGCCAGCAGCCCTAGTGTTCGGGGAAACTATGGCTACACCTTC. As protein: CASSPSVRGNYGYTF.

This chain uses TRBV11-1 with TRBJ2-7; 11 nucleotides match TRBD2. V lost 5 bases and J lost 4; bases outside the gene matches: 4. Germline values: CDR1 SGHAT, CDR2 FQDESV (reference sequence). The CDR3 is 14 amino acids. CDR3 in DNA: TGTGCCAGCAGCCGACTAGCGGGGAGATACGAGCAGTACTTC. This gives the protein CASSRLAGRYEQYF.

This chain uses TRBV5-5 with TRBJ2-2; 7 nucleotides align to TRBD1. This CDR3 is built from 15 residues. After removal of 5 bases from V and 5 bases from J, the junction contained 9 bases not matched to a gene. The germline V gene has CDR1 SGHKS and CDR2 YYEKEE (reference sequence). The DNA of the CDR3 is TGTGCCAGCAGTTTAAGGGGGCCTCTTACCGGGGAGCTGTTTTTT. This gives the protein CASSLRGPLTGELFF.

This chain connects TRBV10-2 to TRBJ1-1; perhaps TRBD1 as D (5 bases). Germline loops: CDR1 WSHSY, CDR2 SAAADI. Between the trimmed V and J ends, which lost 0 bases and 5 bases, there was a span of 7 bases. The CDR3 consists of 13 residues. The CDR3 DNA follows: TGCGCCAGCAGTGAGTCACGGGGGACTGAAGCTTTCTTT. As protein: CASSESRGTEAFF.

The chain is built from TRBV6-4 and TRBJ1-5, with no clear D. This CDR3 comprises 14 residues. The V end lost 2 bases, the J end lost 0 bases, and 5 bases lay between the germline ends. CDR1 MRHNA and CDR2 SNTAGT come from the germline V gene. Here the CDR3 DNA reads TGTGCCAGCAGTGACGGAAATAGCAATCAGCCCCAGCATTTT. This codes for CASSDGNSNQPQHF.

The chain carries TRBV5-6 and TRBJ2-3, with TRBD2 matching over 9 bases. This CDR3 comprises 18 residues. CDR1 SGHDT and CDR2 YYEEEE come from the germline V gene. V lost 1 base and J lost 2; bases outside the gene matches: 11. CDR3 bases: TGTGCCAGCAGCTTGAGACGGGCTAGCGGGGCTTACACAGATACGCAGTATTTT. Protein product: CASSLRRASGAYTDTQYF.

The chain is built from TRBV9 and TRBJ1-3, with TRBD1 as a possible D gene (6 bases). Germline lookup yields CDR1 SGDLS and CDR2 YYNGEE. V lost 4 bases and J 1 base, leaving 12 bases between the germline ends. This CDR3 has 15 amino acids. CDR3 nucleotides: TGTGCCAGCAGCCTGTTAGGGGGGTCTGGAAACACCATATATTTT. Translation gives CASSLLGGSGNTIYF.

The J gene is TRBJ2-2, the V gene TRBV12-5; no clear D. Per germline, CDR1 LGHNT and CDR2 FRNRAP. The CDR3 contains 12 residues. V lost 9 bases to trimming and J lost 6 bases, with 11 bases between them. The CDR3 region has the DNA TGTGCTAGAACGGGTGTCCCCGGGGAGCTGTTTTTT. Translated: CARTGVPGELFF.

In DNA form, the CDR3 reads TGTGCCAGCAGTCCCGGGACAGGGATTTTAAGTGGCTACACCTTC. Its protein product is CASSPGTGILSGYTF. The chain uses TRBV28 and TRBJ1-2; TRBD1 agrees at 9 bases. The ends lost 5 bases at V and 7 bases at J; junction bases unmatched: 11. The length of the CDR3 is 15 residues. In germline, CDR1 is MDHEN, CDR2 SYDVKM.